This T cell receptor beta chain was sequenced during a study of T cell repertoires in aging, cancer and after chemotherapy. V lost 6 bases to trimming and J lost 2 bases; unmatched junction nucleotides: 9. This CDR3 has 15 amino acids. Rearranged V-D-J TRB sequences were amplified with a mixed TRB-A/B primer pool. TCRdb re-called the multiplex PCR reads through MiXCR, storing one row per CDR3 protein. Among about 1,400 distinct CDR3 sequences listed, over 30% were seen once. The template was genomic DNA from peripheral blood, not RNA. About this clonotype: The antigen is undetermined.

Broader study findings: Healthy donors lost TCR diversity with age mainly through richness, cancer patients through richness and evenness.

V and J are TRBV12-3 or TRBV12-4 and TRBJ1-1, with TRBD1 matching 7 bases. Sample: blood. The receptor was derived from a human donor with a solid tumor. CDR3: CASSGATGFNTEAFF. The CDR3 DNA sequence: TGTGCCAGCAGCGGAGCGACAGGGTTTAACACTGAAGCTTTCTTT.